The clone carrying this TCR beta chain ranks as large (0.1 to 1%). Its cognate antigen is unknown. V lost 4 bases and J lost 7; bases outside the gene matches: 15. The CDR3 spans 17 residues. Per the germline V gene, CDR1 is KGHSY and CDR2 is FQNENV. The data derive from a study of circulating CD8 cells and anti-PD-1 response in melanoma. General study points: Most experiments lacked replicates. Previously treated and treatment-naive patients were pooled together. PD-1 and DPOS subsets showed similar, higher clonality than DNEG.

From live CD3+CD8+TCRalphabeta+ cells, four PD-1 and/or TIGIT subsets were sorted. Each library started from about 15 ng of total RNA using the QIAseq Immune Repertoire TCR panel. TCRdb reprocessed the reads with MiXCR, giving one entry per CDR3 protein. This table holds hundreds of distinct CDR3 sequences, around 8.5% found once. The rearrangement links TRBV16 to TRBJ2-1, with 8 bases lining up with TRBD2. Sequencing was performed on CD8+ T cells from PBMCs, taken at baseline or after one month of anti-PD-1 therapy (not recorded which). The sequence was obtained from a human donor with melanoma. The CDR3 DNA reads TGTGCCAGCAGCCCCCCCGCCAGCGGGGGCTTCGAGAATGAGCAGTTCTTC. Protein product: CASSPPASGGFENEQFF.